Sequencing of this TCR beta chain was carried out in a study of molecular identifiers for immune sequencing clone quantification. TCRdb reanalysed the PCR reads using MiXCR and keeps one entry per CDR3 protein. The repertoire holds 40,000 to 45,000 distinct CDR3 sequences, with less than 20% as singletons. Study observations and caveats: Clonotypes surpassing 20 RNA copies contained over 98% of effector molecules, versus under 1% in naive cells.

Unmatched junction bases numbered 3, after V lost 2 bases and J lost 8 bases. Germline assignment: CDR1 LGHNA and CDR2 YSLEER. CDR3 length: 14 amino acids. The sample holds a few counts of this clonotype. Its antigen is not identified. This chain links TRBV4-3 with TRBJ1-4, with TRBD1 matching 9 bases. The receptor comes from a human donor in good health. Some libraries in this study had Jurkat cell RNA spiked in. The specimen was naive CD8+ T cells from blood, with Jurkat cell RNA spiked in. Subset of the sample: FACS-sorted CD8+CD4-CCR7+CD45RA+ naive T cells. The CDR3 DNA reads as TGCGCCAGCAGCCAAACAGGGGGCAACGAAAAACTGTTTTTT. Protein: CASSQTGGNEKLFF.